These 12 T cell receptor beta chains were sequenced from one sample in a study of read filtering for tumor transcriptome and immune sequencing. Molecular barcoded adaptors covering alpha/delta and beta/gamma chains were used on roughly 400 ng RNA. TCRdb reprocessed the reads via MiXCR and lists one record per CDR3 protein. The profile shows 30,000 to 40,000 distinct CDR3 sequences, approximately 12% of them singletons. The specimen was a population of CD138-negative cells sorted from bone marrow. These receptors came from a donor at least 40 years old with multiple myeloma.

Ten or more counts support this clonotype. V is TRBV20-1 and J is TRBJ2-7, with a possible D match to TRBD2 (7 bases). V lost 2 bases, J lost 2 bases, and 19 bases lay in between. The CDR3 contains 16 residues. The germline V gene has CDR1 DFQATT and CDR2 SNEGSKA (reference sequence). The CDR3 DNA reads as TGCAGTGCTAGAACCCAGGGGACTATAGGGACCTACGAGCAGTACTTC. The encoded protein is CSARTQGTIGTYEQYF.

The sample holds many counts of this clonotype. As DNA, the CDR3 is TGTGCCAGCAGCGAAATCAGGGCAGATACGCAGTATTTT. Protein: CASSEIRADTQYF. V gene TRBV9 combines with J gene TRBJ2-3; tentative D call: TRBD1 (5 bases). This CDR3 comprises 13 residues. CDR1 SGDLS and CDR2 YYNGEE come from the germline V gene. Trimming stripped 3 bases from V and 4 bases from J, with 9 bases between. The whole variable domain, filled in from reference TRBV9 and TRBJ2-3, reads DSGVTQTPKHLITATGQRVTLRCSPRSGDLSVYWYQQSLDQGLQFLIQYYNGEERAKGNILERFSAQQFPDLHSELNLSSLELGDSALYFCASSEIRADTQYFGPGTRLTVL.

Many counts were recorded for this clonotype. This chain links TRBV4-1 with TRBJ2-2; D possibly uses TRBD1 or TRBD2 (5 bases each). V lost 0 bases and J 2 bases, leaving 7 bases between the germline ends. The CDR3 runs to 15 residues. In germline, CDR1 is MGHRA, CDR2 YSYEKL. The CDR3 DNA reads TGCGCCAGCAGCCAAGACTGGGACAACACCGGGGAGCTGTTTTTT. Its protein is CASSQDWDNTGELFF.

This clonotype was found a few times. The genes are TRBV28 and TRBJ2-5; D ambiguous. V lost 3 bases, J lost 6 bases, and 17 bases lay in between. The CDR3 totals 15 residues. The germline V gene encodes CDR1 MDHEN and CDR2 SYDVKM. CDR3 nucleotides: TGTGCCAGCAGTTTTGGTCGAGTTTCGGAACAGACCCAGTACTTC. Its protein product is CASSFGRVSEQTQYF.

This clonotype was counted many times. The chain couples TRBV11-3 to TRBJ2-1, with D unresolved. The CDR3 consists of 13 residues. Deletions cut 5 bases from V and 10 bases from J, with 15 bases between. Germline V gene lookup returns CDR1 SGHNT and CDR2 YENEEA. Here the CDR3 DNA reads TGTGCCAGCAGCCCAGGACCCCGCGAGGAGCAGTTCTTC. Protein product: CASSPGPREEQFF.

This clonotype was counted at least ten times. The gene calls are TRBV5-6 and TRBJ2-3; D ambiguous. In germline, CDR1 is SGHDT, CDR2 YYEEEE. The CDR3 covers 15 residues. Trimming took 0 bases from V and 0 from J, leaving 8 bases between them. CDR3 nucleotides: TGTGCCAGCAGCTTGGGGTTCTCTAGCACAGATACGCAGTATTTT. Residues: CASSLGFSSTDTQYF.

There are many counts of this clonotype. This chain joins TRBV20-1 and TRBJ1-1; D ambiguous. The CDR3 has 15 residues. Trimming took off 7 bases at V and 0 bases at J, with 18 bases between the two ends. Germline loops: CDR1 DFQATT, CDR2 SNEGSKA (reference sequence). CDR3: CSVPKEPSLNTEAFF. DNA of the CDR3: TGCAGTGTCCCAAAGGAGCCGTCTTTGAACACTGAAGCTTTCTTT.

There are many counts of this clonotype. The chain is built from TRBV28 and TRBJ2-5; D may be TRBD1 (5 bases). Per germline, CDR1 MDHEN and CDR2 SYDVKM. The V and J ends lost 5 bases and 7 bases respectively, with 14 bases between them. This CDR3 has 13 residues. CDR3 sequence reads: CASSPGHGSTQYF. DNA for the CDR3: TGTGCCAGCAGTCCCGGACACGGTTCGACCCAGTACTTC.

This clonotype was picked up many times. The chain links TRBV29-1 to TRBJ1-1; D is uncertain. CDR3 length: 13 amino acids. From germline, CDR1 is SQVTM and CDR2 ANQGSEA. With 3 bases removed from V and 4 bases from J, the gap between germline ends came to 12 bases. CDR3 DNA: TGCAGCGTTGAGGGTGAATGGGGCACTGAAGCTTTCTTT. This gives the protein CSVEGEWGTEAFF.

This clonotype was recorded many times. The chain joins TRBV7-9 to TRBJ2-3; a weak D match, TRBD1 (6 bases). V dropped 4 bases and J dropped 5 bases, with 19 bases sitting between them. This CDR3 region has 16 residues. Looked up from germline, CDR1 is SEHNR and CDR2 is FQNEAQ (reference sequence). This CDR3 reads CASSSLQGAVVDTQYF. The CDR3 DNA sequence: TGTGCCAGCAGCTCCCTACAGGGCGCGGTGGTAGATACGCAGTATTTT.

This clonotype was recorded many times. This chain connects TRBV12-3 or TRBV12-4 to TRBJ2-2; tentative D call: TRBD1 (6 bases). Trimming left V 8 bases short and J 12 bases short, with 16 bases between. The CDR3 covers 12 residues. The CDR3 DNA reads TGTGCCAGCGGTTCGAAGGGGGTGAAGCTGTTTTTT. It specifies CASGSKGVKLFF.

Ten or more counts support this clonotype. V and J are TRBV5-5 and TRBJ2-7; D tentatively reads TRBD1 or TRBD2 (5 bases each). Germline assignment: CDR1 SGHKS and CDR2 YYEKEE (reference sequence). The germline V and J ends were trimmed by 6 bases and 9 bases, with 19 bases remaining between them. CDR3 size: 13 residues. CDR3 coding DNA: TGTGCCAGCACCTCCCGGGACGCCCCGTGGCAGTACTTC. It encodes CASTSRDAPWQYF. The full variable domain, its missing parts supplied by reference TRBV5-5 and TRBJ2-7, is DAGVTQSPTHLIKTRGQQVTLRCSPISGHKSVSWYQQVLGQGPQFIFQYYEKEERGRGNFPDRFSARQFPNYSSELNVNALLLGDSALYLCASTSRDAPWQYFGPGTRLTVT.